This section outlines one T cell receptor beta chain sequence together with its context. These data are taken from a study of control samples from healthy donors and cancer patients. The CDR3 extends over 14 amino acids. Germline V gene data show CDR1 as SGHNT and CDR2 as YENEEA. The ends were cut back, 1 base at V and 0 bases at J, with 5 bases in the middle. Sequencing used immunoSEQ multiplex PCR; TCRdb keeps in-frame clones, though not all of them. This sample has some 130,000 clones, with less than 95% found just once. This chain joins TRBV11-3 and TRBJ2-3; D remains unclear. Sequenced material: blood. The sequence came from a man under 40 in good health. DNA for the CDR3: TGTGCCAGCAGCTTAGGTTCTAGCACAGATACGCAGTATTTT. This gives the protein CASSLGSSTDTQYF.